This T cell receptor (beta chain) appears in the sequencing data of a study of CD8 T cells in ankylosing spondylitis (dated 2017 in TCRdb). Regarding the study in general: To find TCR variants linked to disease, the study profiled T cell receptor beta repertoires in ankylosing spondylitis patients and healthy donors. The full study cohort was made up of about 25 ankylosing spondylitis patients and fewer than 120 healthy donors. Samples of peripheral blood were taken, and for ankylosing spondylitis patients, synovial fluid was collected as well.

Broad study findings and their caveats: Significant enrichment of the disease-linked clones was reported in matched synovial fluid samples from ankylosing spondylitis patients. A CD8+ phenotype was shown by the disease-linked clones, which were found at relatively low frequencies in peripheral blood. A TCR beta motif of eight highly homologous amino acid variants appeared characteristic of blood from ankylosing spondylitis patients. Some TCR beta motif variants had previously been reported in synovial fluid and blood of reactive arthritis patients, which suggested common disease-initiation mechanisms.

TCRdb records Illumina HiSeq 2500 as the sequencer. Quantitative 5'-RACE with molecular barcodes was the method used to prepare the TCR beta libraries. In the paper's pipeline: A new computational method, built on a probabilistic model of VDJ rearrangement, was used to identify disease-linked TCR variants. The raw public data were reprocessed by TCRdb itself: fastp quality trimming at Q25, MiXCR clonotype calling, in-frame beta chains only. Duplicate CDR3 protein sequences are folded into a single record with the most common DNA and genes. V and J calls and clone size were set by TCRdb, not the authors. The sample table lists 130,000 or so distinct CDR3 sequences, around 7% of them with a count of one. The ten largest clones capture roughly an eighth of the sample. The sample holds many counts of this clonotype. Its recognized antigen is unknown. Per-nucleotide qualities are absent, and no much larger clonotype sits a single base away.

This receptor was identified in a male donor with ankylosing spondylitis or in good health (not recorded which). Sequencing input: blood, either unsorted or a sorted T cell fraction (not recorded which).

The CDR3: CASSFLGAQNTEAFF. The DNA sequence is as follows: TGTGCCAGCAGTTTTTTGGGGGCACAGAACACTGAAGCTTTCTTT. This receptor chain uses TRBV12-3 or TRBV12-4 and TRBJ1-1, and perhaps TRBD1 as D gene, on 6 matching bases. The V and J ends are trimmed by 3 bases and 1 base, leaving 12 bases between them. Including cysteine and phenylalanine, the CDR3 has 15 amino acids. Of the read, only the CDR3 DNA is kept; its 45 bases are in frame from base 1.